This is a list of T cell receptor beta chains from one sample in a study of response to subunit inactivated influenza vaccine. A single record per CDR3 protein comes from TCRdb applying MiXCR to the RT-PCR reads. Of hundreds of thousands of distinct CDR3 sequences in the sample, approximately 12% are singletons; the top ten hold more than 8.5%. The material was PBMCs from blood, obtained on the day of vaccination. The receptors derive from a man aged 50 to 59 who received an inactivated influenza vaccine. Both conserved end residues are part of each CDR3. D genes are given only for firm matches. Size is omitted from some rows. Given values are once, few, many or a class for expanded clones.

few	-	TRBJ2-5	TRBV20-1	CRVKYQETQYF	TGCAGGGTCAAGTACCAAGAGACCCAGTACTTC
few	TRBD1	TRBJ2-3	TRBV28	CASSFRDRATDTQYF	TGTGCCAGCAGTTTCCGGGACAGGGCCACAGATACGCAGTATTTT
few	-	TRBJ2-6	TRBV15	CATSREPGRESGANVLTF	TGTGCCACCAGCAGAGAGCCCGGTCGGGAGTCTGGGGCCAACGTCCTGACTTTC
-	TRBD1	TRBJ2-5	TRBV5-1	CASSLTGTGQETQYF	TGCGCCAGCAGCTTGACTGGGACAGGCCAAGAGACCCAGTACTTC
few	TRBD2	TRBJ2-2	TRBV5-1	CASSTSLAGGPNGELFF	TGCGCCAGCAGCACTTCTCTGGCGGGAGGGCCGAACGGGGAGCTGTTTTTT
few	TRBD1	TRBJ1-2	TRBV28	CASTQGGGPYGYTF	TGTGCCAGCACCCAGGGGGGCGGACCCTATGGCTACACCTTC
few	-	TRBJ1-5	TRBV7-9	CASSLGPGGNQPQHF	TGTGCCAGCAGCTTGGGTCCTGGTGGAAATCAGCCCCAGCATTTT
many	TRBD1	TRBJ2-7	TRBV12-3/TRBV12-4	CASSPPIRQGEQYF	TGTGCCAGCAGCCCCCCTATAAGACAGGGAGAGCAGTACTTC
-	-	TRBJ2-7	TRBV4-3	CASSQEETYEQYF	TGCGCCAGCAGCCAAGAAGAGACCTACGAGCAGTACTTC
-	TRBD2	TRBJ2-7	TRBV6-2/TRBV6-3	CASTQGLAGALEQYF	TGTGCCAGCACCCAGGGACTAGCGGGAGCGCTCGAGCAGTACTTC
many	TRBD1	TRBJ2-2	TRBV6-2/TRBV6-3	CASSYVTGQANTGELFF	TGTGCCAGCAGTTATGTGACGGGACAGGCGAACACCGGGGAGCTGTTTTTT
-	-	TRBJ2-5	TRBV12-3/TRBV12-4	CASSNIRDVQYF	TGTGCCAGCAGCAACATTCGGGACGTCCAGTACTTC
many	-	TRBJ2-7	TRBV12-3/TRBV12-4	CASSSAYEQYF	TGTGCCAGCAGCTCCGCCTACGAGCAGTACTTC
many	TRBD1	TRBJ2-7	TRBV29-1	CSAGGGQGSEQYF	TGCAGCGCCGGTGGGGGACAGGGCTCCGAGCAGTACTTC
few	-	TRBJ1-6	TRBV15	CATSRDRVNSPLHF	TGTGCCACCAGCAGAGACAGGGTTAATTCACCCCTCCACTTT
few	TRBD2	TRBJ2-3	TRBV11-2	CASSPRMASGGAVDTQYF	TGTGCCAGCAGCCCACGTATGGCTAGCGGGGGGGCCGTCGATACGCAGTATTTT
few	TRBD2	TRBJ2-1	TRBV13	CASSLGGLRPGDEQFF	TGTGCCAGCAGCTTGGGGGGACTACGCCCAGGCGATGAGCAGTTCTTC
many	TRBD2	TRBJ2-2	TRBV12-3/TRBV12-4	CASSWTSAELFF	TGTGCCAGCAGCTGGACTAGCGCAGAGCTGTTTTTT
-	TRBD2	TRBJ2-7	TRBV18	CASSPLLSGGAIEQYF	TGTGCCAGCTCACCACTCCTTAGCGGGGGGGCCATCGAGCAGTACTTC
-	-	TRBJ2-7	TRBV27	CASSFAGAMGYEQYF	TGTGCCAGCAGTTTTGCGGGGGCCATGGGATACGAGCAGTACTTC
-	-	TRBJ2-4	TRBV20-1	CSAIEDSSKNIQYF	TGCAGTGCTATAGAGGACTCTTCCAAAAACATTCAGTACTTC
-	-	TRBJ2-5	TRBV7-8	CASSPRWGSQETQYF	TGTGCCAGCAGCCCCCGGTGGGGCTCGCAAGAGACCCAGTACTTC
few	-	TRBJ2-7	TRBV6-2/TRBV6-3	CASAVGYEQYF	TGTGCCAGCGCAGTGGGCTACGAGCAGTACTTC
-	-	TRBJ2-1	TRBV5-1	CASSLGTTRVNNEQFF	TGCGCCAGCAGCTTGGGGACTACGCGCGTTAACAATGAGCAGTTCTTC
-	-	TRBJ2-5	TRBV29-1	CSVEPRDRDSGSGRNGETQYF	TGCAGCGTTGAACCCCGGGACAGGGATTCTGGCAGCGGGAGAAATGGAGAGACCCAGTACTTC
-	TRBD2	TRBJ2-1	TRBV10-3	CAISDVHGAGGTNEQFF	TGTGCCATCAGTGACGTCCACGGCGCGGGAGGTACAAATGAGCAGTTCTTC
few	-	TRBJ2-7	TRBV29-1	CSVEGGAQPTTEQYF	TGCAGCGTTGAAGGGGGGGCCCAGCCCACCACGGAGCAGTACTTC
-	TRBD2	TRBJ2-1	TRBV29-1	CSVGGLAIRDEQFF	TGCAGCGTCGGCGGACTAGCGATTAGGGATGAGCAGTTCTTC
-	TRBD2	TRBJ2-1	TRBV6-2/TRBV6-3	CASSYRLAGGPGSYNEQFF	TGTGCCAGCAGTTACCGGCTAGCGGGGGGGCCAGGGTCCTACAATGAGCAGTTCTTC
-	-	TRBJ1-2	TRBV14	CASSQDVRDYGYTF	TGTGCCAGCAGCCAAGATGTACGGGACTATGGCTACACCTTC
-	TRBD2	TRBJ2-2	TRBV27	CASRRTSGGTGELFF	TGTGCCAGCAGGCGAACTAGCGGGGGGACCGGGGAGCTGTTTTTT
few	TRBD2	TRBJ2-2	TRBV7-2	CASSPTSGPGELFF	TGTGCCAGCAGCCCCACTAGCGGTCCCGGGGAGCTGTTTTTT
-	-	TRBJ1-5	TRBV20-1	CSARPGQYNQPQHF	TGCAGTGCTAGACCCGGACAGTACAATCAGCCCCAGCATTTT
-	TRBD2	TRBJ2-4	TRBV6-5	CASSYPRGGAGVSKNIQYF	TGTGCCAGCAGTTACCCCCGTGGAGGGGCGGGAGTCAGCAAAAACATTCAGTACTTC
-	TRBD2	TRBJ2-1	TRBV20-1	CSAESGGPYNEQFF	TGCAGTGCTGAGAGCGGGGGACCCTACAATGAGCAGTTCTTC
few	TRBD1	TRBJ2-7	TRBV4-1	CASSQEEITGGPEQYF	TGCGCCAGCAGCCAAGAGGAGATAACAGGGGGCCCCGAGCAGTACTTC
-	TRBD2	TRBJ2-5	TRBV12-3/TRBV12-4	CASSWREGQETQYF	TGTGCCAGCAGTTGGCGGGAGGGACAAGAGACCCAGTACTTC
few	-	TRBJ2-1	TRBV18	CASSPTSIFDEQFF	TGTGCCAGCTCACCAACAAGTATATTCGATGAGCAGTTCTTC
few	-	TRBJ2-7	TRBV29-1	CSSTPQGRSYEQYF	TGCAGCAGCACCCCGCAGGGTAGGTCCTACGAGCAGTACTTC
few	TRBD1	TRBJ2-7	TRBV3-1	CASSHARAGGLYEQYF	TGTGCCAGCAGCCACGCCCGGGCAGGGGGTCTCTACGAGCAGTACTTC
-	-	TRBJ2-5	TRBV19	CASARTVRETQYF	TGTGCCAGTGCGCGGACAGTAAGAGAGACCCAGTACTTC
many	-	TRBJ2-3	TRBV12-5	CASGLDTDTQYF	TGTGCTAGTGGTTTGGACACAGATACGCAGTATTTT
-	-	TRBJ2-2	TRBV11-2	CASSLGHRNTGELFF	TGTGCCAGCAGCTTGGGACACAGGAACACCGGGGAGCTGTTTTTT
-	TRBD2	TRBJ2-7	TRBV6-2/TRBV6-3	CASRILAGTSGSSYEQYF	TGTGCCAGCAGAATCCTCGCCGGGACTAGCGGTAGCTCCTACGAGCAGTACTTC
many	TRBD1	TRBJ2-3	TRBV7-9	CASSSRGTGRTDTQYF	TGTGCCAGCAGCTCCCGGGGGACAGGGAGGACAGATACGCAGTATTTT
few	-	TRBJ2-5	TRBV19	CASSIPGTDQETQYF	TGTGCCAGTAGTATACCGGGAACGGACCAAGAGACCCAGTACTTC
-	-	TRBJ1-1	TRBV20-1	CSAWPNTEAFF	TGCAGTGCTTGGCCAAACACTGAAGCTTTCTTT
-	TRBD1	TRBJ2-3	TRBV5-1	CASSLEGQILATDTQYF	TGCGCCAGCAGCTTGGAGGGACAGATTTTAGCGACAGATACGCAGTATTTT
few	-	TRBJ2-4	TRBV20-1	CSARKGMVKNIQYF	TGCAGTGCTAGGAAAGGGATGGTCAAAAACATTCAGTACTTC
few	TRBD2	TRBJ2-3	TRBV6-2/TRBV6-3	CASSLMGLATDTQYF	TGTGCCAGCAGCCTTATGGGACTAGCCACAGATACGCAGTATTTT
-	TRBD1	TRBJ2-1	TRBV20-1	CGARTGHTYNEQFF	TGCGGTGCTCGGACAGGACATACCTACAATGAGCAGTTCTTC
few	-	TRBJ2-5	TRBV7-9	CASQDFQETQYF	TGTGCCAGCCAGGACTTTCAAGAGACCCAGTACTTC
few	TRBD2	TRBJ2-1	TRBV7-2	CASLISSGNNEQFF	TGTGCCAGCTTGATCTCTAGCGGAAACAATGAGCAGTTCTTC
-	TRBD1	TRBJ2-1	TRBV11-3	CASSLTPWLGTGEDNEQFF	TGTGCCAGCAGCTTAACTCCCTGGTTGGGGACAGGGGAGGACAATGAGCAGTTCTTC
few	TRBD2	TRBJ2-3	TRBV27	CASNLRGLAKDTQYF	TGTGCCAGCAACTTAAGAGGACTAGCGAAAGATACGCAGTATTTT
many	-	TRBJ1-6	TRBV27	CASSYRSSYNSPLHF	TGTGCCAGCAGCTATCGGAGCTCCTATAATTCACCCCTCCACTTT
-	TRBD1	TRBJ2-2	TRBV6-1	CAIRGSLITGELFF	TGTGCCATCAGGGGGTCTTTGATAACCGGGGAGCTGTTTTTT